Listed below are T cell receptor beta chains from one sample, sequenced in a study of blood T cell repertoires in COVID-19. Clones were sequenced by immunoSEQ multiplex PCR, and TCRdb holds only the in-frame ones, with some missing. Here the sample spans some 360,000 clones, about nine tenths being singletons. Sequenced sample: PBMCs or T cells enriched from blood (not recorded which). These receptors all stem from a woman younger than 45 who had been exposed to COVID-19. The CDR3 runs from the conserved cysteine through the conserved F or W. A D gene is named only where the DNA matches it firmly. Clone size is not always given. Where it is, it says once, few, many or a class for expanded clones.

D	J	size	V	CDR3	DNA
TRBD1	TRBJ2-7	.	TRBV10-1	CASSTGQGDEQYF	TGCGCCAGCAGTACGGGACAGGGGGACGAGCAGTACTTC
TRBD2	TRBJ2-7	once	TRBV9	CASSVGVAGTYEQYF	TGTGCCAGCAGCGTAGGGGTAGCGGGGACCTACGAGCAGTACTTC
.	TRBJ2-1	once	TRBV7-9	CASSLVFRTASNEQFF	TGTGCCAGCAGCTTAGTTTTTCGGACAGCCAGCAATGAGCAGTTCTTC
TRBD2	TRBJ2-2	.	TRBV9	CASSSRLYFSGRDTGELFF	TGTGCCAGCAGCAGTCGATTATATTTTAGCGGGAGGGACACCGGGGAGCTGTTTTTT
.	TRBJ1-1	.	TRBV29-1	CSVEGAVEAFF	TGCAGCGTTGAGGGGGCAGTTGAAGCTTTCTTT
.	TRBJ1-2	.	TRBV21-1	CASSNRIGDRVSGYTF	TGTGCCAGCAGCAACCGCATCGGGGACAGGGTCTCTGGCTACACCTTC
TRBD1	TRBJ1-1	.	TRBV3-1/TRBV3-2	CASSQEGETGSEAFF	TGTGCCAGCAGCCAAGAAGGTGAGACAGGGTCTGAAGCTTTCTTT
TRBD2	TRBJ2-1	.	TRBV5-1	CASSLTTSGRRGTYNEQFF	TGCGCCAGCAGCCTGACGACTAGCGGGAGGAGGGGGACCTACAATGAGCAGTTCTTC
TRBD1	TRBJ1-2	.	TRBV7-2	CASSSDGQVYGYTF	TGTGCCAGCAGCTCCGACGGACAGGTTTATGGCTACACCTTC
.	TRBJ1-5	.	TRBV11-2	CASSSRPQHF	TGTGCCAGCAGCTCCCGGCCCCAGCATTTT
.	TRBJ1-1	.	TRBV12-3/TRBV12-4	CASSAQVNTEAFF	TGTGCCAGCAGCGCACAGGTGAACACTGAAGCTTTCTTT
.	TRBJ2-7	.	TRBV3-1/TRBV3-2	CASSPRQGGYEQYF	TGTGCCAGCAGCCCTCGACAGGGAGGCTACGAGCAGTACTTC
TRBD2	TRBJ2-5	once	TRBV27	CASRLLAGASETQYF	TGTGCCAGCAGACTACTAGCGGGAGCCTCAGAGACCCAGTACTTC
TRBD2	TRBJ2-7	.	TRBV28	CASSPGTIRYYEQYF	TGTGCCAGCAGTCCCGGGACTATCCGGTACTACGAGCAGTACTTC
TRBD1	TRBJ1-5	.	TRBV9	CASSLQGAPDQPQHF	TGTGCCAGCAGCCTACAGGGGGCGCCCGATCAGCCCCAGCATTTT
.	TRBJ2-1	.	TRBV20-1	CSAPGGPRQFF	TGCAGTGCACCAGGCGGGCCCCGGCAGTTCTTC
TRBD1	TRBJ1-2	.	TRBV6-5	CATSGTGFLDYGYTF	TGTGCCACCTCCGGGACAGGGTTTTTGGACTATGGCTACACCTTC
.	TRBJ1-1	.	TRBV29-1	CSVGVGFPNTEAFF	TGCAGCGTTGGGGTGGGCTTCCCGAACACTGAAGCTTTCTTT
.	TRBJ1-4	.	TRBV6-5	CASRGGRGPNEKLFF	TGTGCCAGCAGGGGGGGGAGGGGCCCTAATGAAAAACTGTTTTTT
TRBD1	TRBJ2-7	.	TRBV27	CASSENRGQGEQYF	TGTGCCAGCAGTGAAAACAGGGGGCAAGGGGAGCAGTACTTC
TRBD1	TRBJ1-2	.	TRBV6-5	CASSSTGRRYGYTF	TGTGCCAGCAGTTCGACAGGGCGCCGTTATGGCTACACCTTC
.	TRBJ2-7	.	TRBV5-1	CASSQRPVATRPYEQYF	TGCGCCAGCAGCCAAAGGCCCGTAGCGACCCGCCCCTACGAGCAGTACTTC
TRBD1	TRBJ2-3	.	TRBV3-1/TRBV3-2	CASSPRGQGVDTQYF	TGTGCCAGCAGCCCAAGGGGACAGGGGGTAGATACGCAGTATTTT
TRBD1	TRBJ1-5	.	TRBV2	CASTKTGNNQPQHF	TGTGCCAGCACCAAGACAGGGAACAATCAGCCCCAGCATTTT
.	TRBJ2-1	once	TRBV7-3	CASSITSAAYNEQFF	TGTGCCAGCAGCATAACCAGCGCGGCCTACAATGAGCAGTTCTTC
.	TRBJ2-7	.	TRBV28	CASSRGLLSYEQYF	TGTGCCAGCAGTCGCGGGCTCCTCTCCTACGAGCAGTACTTC
.	TRBJ1-1	once	TRBV6-1	CASSELGGNTEAFF	TGTGCCAGCAGTGAACTGGGGGGGAACACTGAAGCTTTCTTT
TRBD1	TRBJ2-2	.	TRBV5-1	CASAGTGFTGELFF	TGCGCCTCCGCCGGGACAGGGTTCACCGGGGAGCTGTTTTTT
TRBD2	TRBJ2-3	few	TRBV19	CASSIIAGGSDTQYF	TGTGCCAGTAGTATTATTGCGGGAGGGTCGGATACGCAGTATTTT
TRBD1	TRBJ1-2	.	TRBV5-1	CASSLEYGDSNYGYTF	TGCGCCAGCAGCTTGGAATACGGGGACAGTAACTATGGCTACACCTTC
.	TRBJ2-7	.	TRBV18	CASSPRGDYEQYF	TGTGCCAGCTCACCACGCGGCGACTACGAGCAGTACTTC
.	TRBJ2-3	.	TRBV11-2	CASSLGSKTQYF	TGTGCCAGCAGCTTGGGGAGCAAGACGCAGTATTTT
.	TRBJ1-5	.	TRBV18	CASSPTQGVGNQPQHF	TGTGCCAGCTCACCCACCCAGGGTGTGGGCAATCAGCCCCAGCATTTT
.	TRBJ2-7	.	TRBV12-5	CASGLVPGTYYEQYF	TGTGCTAGTGGTTTGGTACCCGGGACTTACTACGAGCAGTACTTC
TRBD1	TRBJ1-1	.	TRBV15	CATSRLGTANTEAFF	TGTGCCACCAGCAGGCTTGGGACAGCGAACACTGAAGCTTTCTTT
TRBD2	TRBJ2-3	.	TRBV5-1	CASSLDTSGSPDTQYF	TGCGCCAGCAGCTTGGATACTAGCGGGAGCCCAGATACGCAGTATTTT
.	TRBJ1-1	.	TRBV30	CACSEAFF	TGTGCCTGTAGTGAAGCTTTCTTT